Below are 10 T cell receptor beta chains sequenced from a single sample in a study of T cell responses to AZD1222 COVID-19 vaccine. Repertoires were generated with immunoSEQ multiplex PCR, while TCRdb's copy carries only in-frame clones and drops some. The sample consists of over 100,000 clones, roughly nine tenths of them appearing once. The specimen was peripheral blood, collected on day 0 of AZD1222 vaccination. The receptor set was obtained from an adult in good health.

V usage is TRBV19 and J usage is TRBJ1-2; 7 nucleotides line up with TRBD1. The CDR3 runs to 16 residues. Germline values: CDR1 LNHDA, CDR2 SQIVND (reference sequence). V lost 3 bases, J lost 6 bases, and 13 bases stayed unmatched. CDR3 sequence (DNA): TGTGCCAGTAGTATTACCGTTCAAGTGACAGGGAATGGCTACACCTTC. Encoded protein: CASSITVQVTGNGYTF.

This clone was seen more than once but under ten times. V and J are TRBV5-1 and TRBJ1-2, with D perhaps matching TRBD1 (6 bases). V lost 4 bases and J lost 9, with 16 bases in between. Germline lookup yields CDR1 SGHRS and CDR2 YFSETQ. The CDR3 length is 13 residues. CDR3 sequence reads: CASSLLPGGRYTF. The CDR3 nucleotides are TGCGCCAGCAGCCTACTCCCGGGGGGGCGCTACACCTTC.

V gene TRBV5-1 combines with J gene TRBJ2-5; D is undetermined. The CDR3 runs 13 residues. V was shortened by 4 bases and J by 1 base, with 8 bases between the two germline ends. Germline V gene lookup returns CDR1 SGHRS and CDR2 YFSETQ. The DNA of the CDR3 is TGCGCCAGCAGCATAACAGTCCAAGAGACCCAGTACTTC. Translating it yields CASSITVQETQYF.

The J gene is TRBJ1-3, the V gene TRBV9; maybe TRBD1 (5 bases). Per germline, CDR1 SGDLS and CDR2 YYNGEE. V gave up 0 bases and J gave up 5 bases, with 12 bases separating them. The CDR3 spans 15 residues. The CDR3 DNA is TGTGCCAGCAGCGTAGGGGGGGATAGGAGAAACACCATATATTTT. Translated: CASSVGGDRRNTIYF.

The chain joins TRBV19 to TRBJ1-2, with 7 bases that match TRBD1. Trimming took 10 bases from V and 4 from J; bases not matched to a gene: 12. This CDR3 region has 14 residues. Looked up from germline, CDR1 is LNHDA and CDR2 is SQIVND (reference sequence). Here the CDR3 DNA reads TGTGCCACCGAGGGGAGGGAGGGGGCCTATGGCTACACCTTC. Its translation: CATEGREGAYGYTF. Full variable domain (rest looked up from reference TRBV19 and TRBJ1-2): DGGITQSPKYLFRKEGQNVTLSCEQNLNHDAMYWYRQDPGQGLRLIYYSQIVNDFQKGDIAEGYSVSREKKESFPLTVTSAQKNPTAFYLCATEGREGAYGYTFGSGTRLTVV.

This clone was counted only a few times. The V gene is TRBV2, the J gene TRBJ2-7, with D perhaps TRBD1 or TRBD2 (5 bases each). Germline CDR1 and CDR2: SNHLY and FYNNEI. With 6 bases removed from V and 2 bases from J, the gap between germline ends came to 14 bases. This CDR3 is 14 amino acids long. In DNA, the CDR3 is TGTGCCAGCAGAGAGGGACCCGGCCCCTACGAGCAGTACTTC. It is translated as CASREGPGPYEQYF.

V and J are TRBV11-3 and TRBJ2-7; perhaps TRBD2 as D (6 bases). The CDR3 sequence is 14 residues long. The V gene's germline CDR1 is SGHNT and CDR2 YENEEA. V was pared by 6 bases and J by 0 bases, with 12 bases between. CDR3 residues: CASSRLAPSYEQYF. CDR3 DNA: TGTGCCAGCAGTCGGCTAGCGCCCTCCTACGAGCAGTACTTC. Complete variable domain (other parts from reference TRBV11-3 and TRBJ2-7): EAGVVQSPRYKIIEKKQPVAFWCNPISGHNTLYWYLQNLGQGPELLIRYENEEAVDDSQLPKDRFSAERLKGVDSTLKIQPAELGDSAVYLCASSRLAPSYEQYFGPGTRLTVT.

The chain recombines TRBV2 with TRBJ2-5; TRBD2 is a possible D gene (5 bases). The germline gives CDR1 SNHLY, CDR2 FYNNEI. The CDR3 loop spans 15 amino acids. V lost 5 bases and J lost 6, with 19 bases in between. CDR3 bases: TGTGCCAGCAGTTCGGACCCCGCGCGGGTAAAGACCCAGTACTTC. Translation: CASSSDPARVKTQYF.

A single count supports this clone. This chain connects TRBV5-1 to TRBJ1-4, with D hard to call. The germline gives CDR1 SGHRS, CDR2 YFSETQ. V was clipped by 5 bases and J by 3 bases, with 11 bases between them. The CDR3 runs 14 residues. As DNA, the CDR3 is TGCGCCAGCAGTAAAACCATGTCTAATGAAAAACTGTTTTTT. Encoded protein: CASSKTMSNEKLFF.

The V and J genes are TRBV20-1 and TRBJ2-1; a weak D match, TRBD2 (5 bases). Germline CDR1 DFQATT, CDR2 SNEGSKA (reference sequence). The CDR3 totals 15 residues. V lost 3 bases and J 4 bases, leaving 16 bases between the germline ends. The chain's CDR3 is CSASNPGIRYNEQFF. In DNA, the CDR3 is TGCAGTGCTAGTAACCCGGGGATTAGGTACAATGAGCAGTTCTTC.